This entry features one T cell receptor (beta chain) sequence. Its antigen is undetermined. Repertoires were generated with immunoSEQ multiplex PCR, while TCRdb's copy carries only in-frame clones and drops some. The sample has roughly 56,000 clones; 65% to 80% are singletons. This record belongs to a study of T cell clones after liver transplantation. Study as a whole: TCRbeta sequencing after a pre-transplant mixed lymphocyte reaction identified graft-donor-reactive clones, later tracked in post-transplant blood. Timepoints were pre-transplant, pre-withdrawal, and after withdrawal was completed or failed.

This CDR3 comprises 14 residues. CDR1 is SGHTA and CDR2 is FQGNSA in the germline V gene. V was cut by 5 bases and J by 1 base, with 8 bases left in between. Study-level points and caveats: A significant post-transplant drop in circulating graft-donor-reactive CD4 TCRbeta sequences occurred in most of the 8 subjects.

CD3+CD4+ and CD3+CD8+ cells were FACS-sorted from thawed unstimulated PBMCs. The chain employs TRBV7-2 and TRBJ2-2; D unclear. Specimen: CD4+ T cells from blood, collected 54 months after liver transplant. The sequence derives from a human patient who received a liver transplant. Some T cells may have originated in the graft donor. Here the CDR3 reads CASSETWNTGELFF. CDR3 DNA: TGTGCCAGCAGCGAGACCTGGAACACCGGGGAGCTGTTTTTT.